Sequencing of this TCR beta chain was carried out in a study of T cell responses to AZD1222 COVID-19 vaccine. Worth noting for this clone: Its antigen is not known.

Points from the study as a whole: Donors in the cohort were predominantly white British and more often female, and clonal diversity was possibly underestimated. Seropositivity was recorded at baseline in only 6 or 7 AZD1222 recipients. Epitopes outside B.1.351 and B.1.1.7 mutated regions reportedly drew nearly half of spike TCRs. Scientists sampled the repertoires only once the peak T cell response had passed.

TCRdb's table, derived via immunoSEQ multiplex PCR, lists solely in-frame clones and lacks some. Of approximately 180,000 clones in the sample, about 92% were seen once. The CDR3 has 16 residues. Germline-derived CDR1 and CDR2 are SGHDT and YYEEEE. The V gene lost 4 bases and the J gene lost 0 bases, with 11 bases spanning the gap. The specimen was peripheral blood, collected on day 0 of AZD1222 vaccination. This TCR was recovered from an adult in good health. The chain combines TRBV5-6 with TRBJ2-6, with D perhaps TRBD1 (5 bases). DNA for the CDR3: TGTGCCAGCAGCACACTGACAGACTCTGGGGCCAACGTCCTGACTTTC. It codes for CASSTLTDSGANVLTF.